This T cell receptor (beta chain) stems from a study of regulatory T cells in long-lasting Graves disease. This sample's time point: persistent/refractory GD, antithyroid drugs over 5 years with positive TRAb. Preparation of the TCR library used RNA extracted from PBMCs. Library construction for TCR beta used iRepertoire HTBI primers and Arm-PCR of CDR3 regions. Via MiXCR, TCRdb re-called the multiplex PCR reads, giving one row per CDR3 protein. Here the sample spans 700,000 or so distinct CDR3 sequences, approximately 29% being singletons. Germline V gene lookup returns CDR1 LNHNV and CDR2 YYDKDF (reference sequence). CDR3 length equals 16 residues. V lost 2 bases to trimming and J lost 7 bases; unmatched junction nucleotides: 9. This clonotype has a handful of counts.

This receptor was identified in a female donor with Graves disease. Sequencing used peripheral blood mononuclear cells (PBMCs), obtained when the disease was refractory, from a patient treated with antithyroid drugs. The rearrangement links TRBV15 to TRBJ2-5, with 11 bases aligning to TRBD2. Here the CDR3 DNA reads TGTGCCACCAGCAGACTAGCGGGAGGTAACATACGGACCCAGTACTTC. Translating it yields CATSRLAGGNIRTQYF.